This TCR beta chain is drawn from a study of response to subunit inactivated influenza vaccine. Study results and caveats: With each seasonal influenza vaccination, the authors suggested, few new T cells are recruited.

This clonotype came up many times. Its antigen remains unknown. The CDR3 contains 15 residues. V was clipped by 2 bases and J by 5 bases, with 14 bases between them. Per the germline V gene, CDR1 is SGDLS and CDR2 is YYNGEE. TCRdb analysed the RT-PCR reads with MiXCR anew, one entry per CDR3 protein. The profile covers fewer than 800,000 distinct CDR3 sequences, with about a sixth appearing a single time and 11% taken by the ten largest. The sequenced sample was PBMCs from blood, obtained roughly 12 days after vaccination. The chain is built from TRBV9 and TRBJ2-1; the D call may be TRBD1 or TRBD2 (5 bases each). The sequence was collected from a man aged 45-65 years who received an inactivated influenza vaccine. CDR3 protein: CASSVRDRYNNEQFF. CDR3 bases: TGTGCCAGCAGCGTCCGGGACCGCTACAACAATGAGCAGTTCTTC.